Presented here are 3 T cell receptor beta chains from one specimen sequenced in a study of identical twins. Using its own MiXCR run on the 5' RACE reads, TCRdb lists one record per CDR3 protein. The sample includes some 300,000 distinct CDR3 sequences, 9% to 15% of them seen just once. The same data also went into a second study, on yellow fever vaccine responses in identical twins.

The source material was CD8+ T cells sorted from blood. These receptors came from a woman aged 18-29 years in good health.

This clonotype was seen only a few times. The chain couples TRBV12-3 or TRBV12-4 to TRBJ1-2, with D perhaps matching TRBD1 (6 bases). The CDR3 is made up of 13 amino acids. V lost 7 bases and J 6 bases, leaving 15 bases between the germline ends. The CDR3, as DNA: TGTGCCAGCAATGTAGGGCCAGGGGATGGCTACACCTTC. The encoded protein is CASNVGPGDGYTF.

The chain uses TRBV12-3 or TRBV12-4 and TRBJ2-6; no firm D call. The V end lost 5 bases, the J end lost 0 bases, and 11 bases lay between the germline ends. The CDR3 loop spans 16 amino acids. CDR3 bases: TGTGCCAGCAGTCCTCCACAACCCTCTGGGGCCAACGTCCTGACTTTC. Amino acid sequence: CASSPPQPSGANVLTF.

The gene calls are TRBV5-5 and TRBJ2-1; no clear D. The ends were cut back, 4 bases at V and 0 bases at J, with 11 bases in the middle. CDR3 length equals 15 residues. Germline CDR1 reads SGHKS; CDR2 reads YYEKEE (reference sequence). As DNA, the CDR3 is TGTGCCAGCAGCGTCGCTCTAGGCTCCTACAATGAGCAGTTCTTC. The encoded protein is CASSVALGSYNEQFF. Filled out from reference TRBV5-5 and TRBJ2-1, the complete variable domain reads DAGVTQSPTHLIKTRGQQVTLRCSPISGHKSVSWYQQVLGQGPQFIFQYYEKEERGRGNFPDRFSARQFPNYSSELNVNALLLGDSALYLCASSVALGSYNEQFFGPGTRLTVL.